These T cell receptor beta chains were read from a single sample in a study of T cell responses to AZD1222 COVID-19 vaccine. Data came from immunoSEQ multiplex PCR; TCRdb stores just in-frame clones and leaves some out. The repertoire holds about 120,000 clones, roughly nine tenths seen once, with 6.5% to 8.5% in the top ten. The sample in question was peripheral blood, obtained on day 0 of AZD1222 vaccination. These receptors were taken from an adult in good health. Each CDR3 is given with its conserved first and last residue. Fields, in order: CDR3 length, J gene, V gene, clone size, D gene, CDR3 DNA, CDR3 protein. D genes are given only for firm matches. The size of a clone is reported for some rows only, either as once, few or many, or as a class for expanded clones.

length: 13
J: TRBJ2-7
V: TRBV28
size: .
D: .
DNA: TGTGCCAGCACCGGAGGACAGACCTACGAGCAGTACTTC
CDR3: CASTGGQTYEQYF

length: 16
J: TRBJ1-6
V: TRBV3-1/TRBV3-2
size: .
D: .
DNA: TGTGCCAGCAGCTACAGGGAAAAATCCTATAATTCACCCCTCCACTTT
CDR3: CASSYREKSYNSPLHF

length: 16
J: TRBJ1-2
V: TRBV21-1
size: .
D: .
DNA: TGTGCCAGCAGCATGGGACAGGGAACATCGAACTATGGCTACACCTTC
CDR3: CASSMGQGTSNYGYTF

length: 14
J: TRBJ2-7
V: TRBV28
size: .
D: TRBD2
DNA: TGTGCCAGCAGTTTATCTAGCGGGAGTGACGAGCAGTACTTC
CDR3: CASSLSSGSDEQYF

length: 15
J: TRBJ1-1
V: TRBV2
size: .
D: .
DNA: TGTGCCAGCAGTGAAGATTCGGGCAGGAACACTGAAGCTTTCTTT
CDR3: CASSEDSGRNTEAFF

length: 14
J: TRBJ2-3
V: TRBV5-4
size: once
D: .
DNA: TGTGCCAGCAGCCGGAGGGGGGCGACAGATACGCAGTATTTT
CDR3: CASSRRGATDTQYF

length: 16
J: TRBJ2-5
V: TRBV5-1
size: few
D: TRBD2
DNA: TGCGCCAGCAGCTTGGCGGCTAGCGGGACCTGGGAGACCCAGTACTTC
CDR3: CASSLAASGTWETQYF

length: 14
J: TRBJ2-7
V: TRBV3-1/TRBV3-2
size: once
D: .
DNA: TGTGCCAGCAGCCAGATCGGTTTTCCCTACGAGCAGTACTTC
CDR3: CASSQIGFPYEQYF

length: 12
J: TRBJ1-2
V: TRBV9
size: .
D: .
DNA: TGTGCCAGCAGCGTATCTACTCGCGGCTACACCTTC
CDR3: CASSVSTRGYTF

length: 14
J: TRBJ1-6
V: TRBV28
size: .
D: .
DNA: TGTGCCAGCAGTTCCACGAGGCTAGGTTCACCCCTCCACTTT
CDR3: CASSSTRLGSPLHF

length: 15
J: TRBJ1-6
V: TRBV5-6
size: .
D: TRBD1
DNA: TGTGCCAGCAGCTTGGGGGGGACAGGCTTTTCACCCCTCCACTTT
CDR3: CASSLGGTGFSPLHF

length: 14
J: TRBJ2-1
V: TRBV27
size: .
D: .
DNA: TGTGCCAGCAAGTGGGCAGAGGGACCCTATGAGCAGTTCTTC
CDR3: CASKWAEGPYEQFF

length: 18
J: TRBJ1-5
V: TRBV7-9
size: .
D: TRBD1
DNA: TGTGCCAGCAGCTTCTACCGGGACAGGGCCGGATACAATCAGCCCCAGCATTTT
CDR3: CASSFYRDRAGYNQPQHF

length: 13
J: TRBJ1-5
V: TRBV12-3/TRBV12-4
size: .
D: .
DNA: TGTGCCAGCAGTTCCCAGGGGAATCAGCCCCAGCATTTT
CDR3: CASSSQGNQPQHF

length: 13
J: TRBJ1-1
V: TRBV11-3
size: .
D: .
DNA: TGTGCCAGCAGCCGCGGGACACCCACTGAAGCTTTCTTT
CDR3: CASSRGTPTEAFF

length: 13
J: TRBJ1-5
V: TRBV5-6
size: .
D: .
DNA: TGTGCCAGCAGCTTGGACCGCAATCAGCCCCAGCATTTT
CDR3: CASSLDRNQPQHF

length: 14
J: TRBJ1-6
V: TRBV27
size: .
D: .
DNA: TGTGCCAGCAGGCAGGACATTCTAAATTCACCCCTCCACTTT
CDR3: CASRQDILNSPLHF

length: 13
J: TRBJ2-3
V: TRBV5-4
size: .
D: .
DNA: TGTGCCAGCAGCGGGGATTCCCCAGATACGCAGTATTTT
CDR3: CASSGDSPDTQYF

length: 15
J: TRBJ2-5
V: TRBV29-1
size: .
D: TRBD2
DNA: TGCAGCGTTAAGATAATAGCGGGGGGGCCGGAGACCCAGTACTTC
CDR3: CSVKIIAGGPETQYF

length: 19
J: TRBJ2-1
V: TRBV29-1
size: .
D: TRBD2
DNA: TGCAGCGCCGACTATTTTGGGACTAGCGGGACGGTGAGGGGCAATGAGCAGTTCTTC
CDR3: CSADYFGTSGTVRGNEQFF

length: 12
J: TRBJ2-7
V: TRBV3-1/TRBV3-2
size: .
D: .
DNA: TGTGCCAGCAGCTCTCGGACCTACGAGCAGTACTTC
CDR3: CASSSRTYEQYF

length: 11
J: TRBJ2-3
V: TRBV12-3/TRBV12-4
size: .
D: .
DNA: TGTGCCAGCTCGGCGATCGGTGGGCAGTATTTT
CDR3: CASSAIGGQYF

length: 12
J: TRBJ2-7
V: TRBV2
size: .
D: .
DNA: TGTGCCAGCATGATAATCGGGCTAGCTCAGTACTTC
CDR3: CASMIIGLAQYF

length: 15
J: TRBJ2-1
V: TRBV6-5
size: .
D: TRBD1
DNA: TGTGCCAGCAGTCAGGACAGGGGTACGTACACTGAGCAGTTCTTC
CDR3: CASSQDRGTYTEQFF

length: 15
J: TRBJ2-7
V: TRBV15
size: .
D: TRBD1
DNA: TGTGCCACCAGCAGTAATCAGGGGGCGATCTACGAGCAGTACTTC
CDR3: CATSSNQGAIYEQYF

length: 13
J: TRBJ1-2
V: TRBV7-8
size: .
D: TRBD1
DNA: TGTGCCAGCAGCGTAAGACAGGGGTTTGGCTACACCTTC
CDR3: CASSVRQGFGYTF

length: 13
J: TRBJ2-7
V: TRBV19
size: .
D: .
DNA: TGTGCCAGTAGTAGCTTGACGGGCTTAGAGCAGTACTTC
CDR3: CASSSLTGLEQYF

length: 14
J: TRBJ1-5
V: TRBV16
size: .
D: .
DNA: TGTGCCAGCAGCCGTCCAGGGTTCGGGCAGCCCCAGCATTTT
CDR3: CASSRPGFGQPQHF

length: 18
J: TRBJ1-5
V: TRBV28
size: .
D: TRBD1
DNA: TGTGCCAGCAGTTTGGGGACAGGGAGTATTGGGGGCAATCAGCCCCAGCATTTT
CDR3: CASSLGTGSIGGNQPQHF

length: 19
J: TRBJ2-3
V: TRBV30
size: .
D: TRBD2
DNA: TGTGCCTGGAGTACCAGTGGCCAGCGGGAGGGCCGAGGCACAGATACGCAGTATTTT
CDR3: CAWSTSGQREGRGTDTQYF

length: 14
J: TRBJ2-7
V: TRBV7-8
size: .
D: .
DNA: TGTGCCAGCAGCTTAGGGGGGACTCACTACGAGCAGTACTTC
CDR3: CASSLGGTHYEQYF

length: 14
J: TRBJ2-1
V: TRBV30
size: .
D: TRBD2
DNA: TGTGCCTGGGAACTAGCGGGGGGCACCAATGAGCAGTTCTTC
CDR3: CAWELAGGTNEQFF

length: 13
J: TRBJ1-1
V: TRBV5-8
size: .
D: TRBD1
DNA: TGTGCCAGCAGCATTAAGAGGGGGCCTCAGACTTTCTTT
CDR3: CASSIKRGPQTFF

length: 14
J: TRBJ2-1
V: TRBV9
size: .
D: TRBD2
DNA: TGTGCCAGCAGCGCGGGGACTAGTGCAAATGAGCAGTTCTTC
CDR3: CASSAGTSANEQFF

length: 13
J: TRBJ2-2
V: TRBV12-3/TRBV12-4
size: .
D: .
DNA: TGTGCCAGCAGTTTCATGGTAACCGGGGAGCTGTTTTTT
CDR3: CASSFMVTGELFF

length: 12
J: TRBJ2-1
V: TRBV5-4
size: .
D: .
DNA: TGTGCCAGCAGTGCGGACAGCAATGAGCAGTTCTTC
CDR3: CASSADSNEQFF

length: 14
J: TRBJ1-5
V: TRBV28
size: .
D: .
DNA: TGTGCCAGCACCAAGATCCAGGGGTCTCAGCCCCAGCATTTT
CDR3: CASTKIQGSQPQHF

length: 16
J: TRBJ2-3
V: TRBV5-6
size: .
D: .
DNA: TGTGCCAGCAGCCCGCGACTTAGTAGCGGAACAGATACGCAGTATTTT
CDR3: CASSPRLSSGTDTQYF

length: 16
J: TRBJ1-5
V: TRBV6-5
size: .
D: TRBD1
DNA: TGTGCCAGCAGTTACAAATGGACAGGGCGACTTCAGCCCCAGCATTTT
CDR3: CASSYKWTGRLQPQHF

length: 21
J: TRBJ1-2
V: TRBV5-1
size: .
D: TRBD1
DNA: TGCGCCAGCAGCTCCCTCCGTAGGGGGCGATCGAAGGGACCGGACGCCTATGGCTACACCTTC
CDR3: CASSSLRRGRSKGPDAYGYTF

length: 16
J: TRBJ1-1
V: TRBV3-1/TRBV3-2
size: .
D: .
DNA: TGTGCCAGCAGCCAAGGGACAAAAGGTATGAACACTGAAGCTTTCTTT
CDR3: CASSQGTKGMNTEAFF

length: 14
J: TRBJ1-6
V: TRBV11-2
size: .
D: TRBD1
DNA: TGTGCCAGCAGCTGGACAGGGACCAATTCACCCCTCCACTTT
CDR3: CASSWTGTNSPLHF

length: 14
J: TRBJ1-2
V: TRBV3-1/TRBV3-2
size: .
D: .
DNA: TGTGCCAGCAGCTTCTTAGACGCCGGGAGCGGCTACACCTTC
CDR3: CASSFLDAGSGYTF

length: 21
J: TRBJ2-2
V: TRBV7-2
size: .
D: .
DNA: TGTGCCAGCAGCTTAGCCTGGGGCAGTCGTAAGACCTACGCGAACACCGGGGAGCTGTTTTTT
CDR3: CASSLAWGSRKTYANTGELFF

length: 15
J: TRBJ2-7
V: TRBV3-1/TRBV3-2
size: .
D: .
DNA: TGTGCCAGCAGCCAAGTGGGGTCCTCCCCTTTCGAGCAGTACTTC
CDR3: CASSQVGSSPFEQYF

length: 13
J: TRBJ1-1
V: TRBV3-1/TRBV3-2
size: .
D: .
DNA: TGTGCCAGCAGCCCTCAGGGGAACACTGAAGCTTTCTTT
CDR3: CASSPQGNTEAFF

length: 19
J: TRBJ2-2
V: TRBV28
size: .
D: TRBD2
DNA: TGTGCCAGCAGTTTCCCAGGACTAGCGGGGGGCCCGAACACCGGGGAGCTGTTTTTT
CDR3: CASSFPGLAGGPNTGELFF